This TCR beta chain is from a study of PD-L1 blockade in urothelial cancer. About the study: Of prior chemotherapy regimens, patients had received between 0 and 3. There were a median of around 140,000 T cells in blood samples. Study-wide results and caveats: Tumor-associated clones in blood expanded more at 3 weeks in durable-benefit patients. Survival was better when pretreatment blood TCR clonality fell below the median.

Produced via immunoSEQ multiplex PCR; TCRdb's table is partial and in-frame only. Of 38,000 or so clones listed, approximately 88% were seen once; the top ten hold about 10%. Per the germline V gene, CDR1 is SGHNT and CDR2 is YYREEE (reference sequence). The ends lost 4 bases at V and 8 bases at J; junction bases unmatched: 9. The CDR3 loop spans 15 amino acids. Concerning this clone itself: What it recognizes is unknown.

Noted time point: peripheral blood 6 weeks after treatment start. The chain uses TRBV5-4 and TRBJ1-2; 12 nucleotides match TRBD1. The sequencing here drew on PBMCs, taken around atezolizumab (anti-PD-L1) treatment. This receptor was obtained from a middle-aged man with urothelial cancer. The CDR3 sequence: CASSIPGQGARGYTF. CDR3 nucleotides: TGTGCCAGCAGCATCCCGGGACAGGGGGCTAGAGGCTACACCTTC.